This T cell receptor beta chain was recorded in a study of blood T cell repertoires in COVID-19. As for the study in general: Italy, Spain and the United States were the sources of the convalescent and acute COVID-19 samples. Nucleic acid was either cDNA or gDNA, and it came from T cells, B-cell-depleted T cells, or PBMCs.

TCRdb's copy holds only in-frame clones and misses some; the assay was immunoSEQ multiplex PCR. Among some 130,000 clones, roughly 90% were seen once, and the ten largest hold roughly 2.2%. Per the germline V gene, CDR1 is MNHGY and CDR2 is SAAAGT. Unmatched junction bases numbered 2, after V lost 2 bases and J lost 4 bases. This CDR3 contains 15 residues. Sequenced input: peripheral blood. This TCR was recovered from a man aged 65 to 85 with active COVID-19. The V call is TRBV6-8, the J call TRBJ1-5; 10 bases fit TRBD1. In DNA form, the CDR3 reads TGTGCCAGCAGTTACCGGGACAGGGGAAATCAGCCCCAGCATTTT. Protein product: CASSYRDRGNQPQHF.